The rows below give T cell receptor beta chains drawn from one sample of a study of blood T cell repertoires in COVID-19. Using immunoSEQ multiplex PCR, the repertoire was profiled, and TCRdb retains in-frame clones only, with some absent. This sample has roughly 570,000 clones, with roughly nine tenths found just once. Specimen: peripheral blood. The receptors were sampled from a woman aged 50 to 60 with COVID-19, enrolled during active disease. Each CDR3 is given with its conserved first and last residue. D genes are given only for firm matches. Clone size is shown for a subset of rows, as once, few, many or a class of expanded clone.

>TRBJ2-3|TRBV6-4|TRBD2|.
CASIMAGGDTQYF
TGTGCCAGCATCATGGCGGGAGGGGATACGCAGTATTTT
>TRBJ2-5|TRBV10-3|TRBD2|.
CAISRGAGGQETQYF
TGTGCCATCAGTAGAGGGGCGGGGGGACAAGAGACCCAGTACTTC
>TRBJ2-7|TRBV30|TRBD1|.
CAWSKGQGVGYEQYF
TGTGCCTGGAGTAAGGGACAGGGAGTTGGGTACGAGCAGTACTTC
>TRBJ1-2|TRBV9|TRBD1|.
CASSASDRGQGYTF
TGTGCCAGCAGCGCCTCGGACAGGGGGCAAGGCTACACCTTC
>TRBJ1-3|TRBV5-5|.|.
CASSRQAASSGNTIYF
TGTGCCAGCAGCCGACAGGCGGCAAGCTCTGGAAACACCATATATTTT
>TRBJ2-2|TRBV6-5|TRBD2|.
CASSYVSGGDTGELFF
TGTGCCAGCAGTTACGTTAGCGGGGGGGACACCGGGGAGCTGTTTTTT
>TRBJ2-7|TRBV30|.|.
CAWRSTRKATYEQYF
TGTGCCTGGAGAAGCACTAGGAAGGCTACCTACGAGCAGTACTTC
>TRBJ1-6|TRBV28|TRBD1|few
CASSPTGTARTPLHF
TGTGCCAGCAGCCCTACCGGGACAGCAAGGACACCCCTCCACTTT
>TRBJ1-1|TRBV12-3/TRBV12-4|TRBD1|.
CASSRQGGTEAFF
TGTGCCAGCAGTCGACAGGGGGGCACTGAAGCTTTCTTT
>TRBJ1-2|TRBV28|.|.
CASSAGKDYGYTF
TGTGCCAGCAGTGCAGGCAAAGACTATGGCTACACCTTC
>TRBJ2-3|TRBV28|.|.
CATWTSTDTQYF
TGTGCCACCTGGACTTCCACAGATACGCAGTATTTT
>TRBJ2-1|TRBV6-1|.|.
CASSEAGLPGQFF
TGTGCCAGCAGTGAAGCGGGGCTCCCGGGGCAGTTCTTC
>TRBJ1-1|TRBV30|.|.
CAWSPDRNTEAFF
TGTGCCTGGAGTCCGGACAGAAACACTGAAGCTTTCTTT
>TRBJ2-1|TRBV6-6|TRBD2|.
CASSYSRQRGGNEQFF
TGTGCCAGCAGTTACTCGAGACAGCGGGGGGGGAATGAGCAGTTCTTC
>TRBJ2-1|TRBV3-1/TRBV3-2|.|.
CASSQVQGRDNEQFF
TGTGCCAGCAGCCAAGTACAGGGTCGGGACAATGAGCAGTTCTTC
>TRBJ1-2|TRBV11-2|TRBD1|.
CASTPIWKTGGFRGGYTF
TGTGCCAGCACCCCTATTTGGAAAACAGGGGGATTCAGGGGCGGCTACACCTTC
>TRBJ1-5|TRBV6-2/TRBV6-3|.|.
CASSYGRGQPQHF
TGTGCCAGCAGTTACGGCAGGGGACAGCCCCAGCATTTT
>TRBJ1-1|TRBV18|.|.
CASSPFQGDTEAFF
TGTGCCAGCTCACCATTCCAGGGCGACACTGAAGCTTTCTTT
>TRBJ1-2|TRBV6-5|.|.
CASSYSRGTNYGYTF
TGTGCCAGCAGTTACTCGAGGGGGACTAACTATGGCTACACCTTC
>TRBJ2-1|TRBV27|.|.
CASNNHRAGENEQFF
TGTGCCAGCAATAACCACAGGGCCGGAGAAAATGAGCAGTTCTTC
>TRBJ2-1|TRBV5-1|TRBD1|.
CASRRDSSYNEQFF
TGCGCCAGCCGACGGGACAGCTCCTACAATGAGCAGTTCTTC
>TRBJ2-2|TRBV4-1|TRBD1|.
CASTRTGEAGELFF
TGCGCCAGCACGCGGACAGGGGAAGCCGGGGAGCTGTTTTTT